What follows are 17 T cell receptor beta chains derived from one specimen sequenced in a study of molecular identifiers for immune sequencing clone quantification. TCRdb reprocessed the PCR reads via MiXCR and lists one record per CDR3 protein. Of 460,000 or so distinct CDR3 sequences in the sample, around 23% were seen once. Specimen: naive CD8+ T cells from blood, with Jurkat cell RNA spiked in. Subset here: FACS-sorted CD8+CD4-CCR7+CD45RA+ naive T cells. Receptors originate from a human donor in good health. Some libraries in this study had Jurkat cell RNA spiked in.

Only a few counts were recorded for this clonotype. This rearrangement joins TRBV27 to TRBJ2-7, with D perhaps being TRBD1 or TRBD2 (5 bases each). Deletions cut 4 bases from V and 7 bases from J, with 14 bases between. The CDR3 consists of 13 residues. Per the germline V gene, CDR1 is MNHEY and CDR2 is SMNVEV (reference sequence). The CDR3 sequence is CASSYRGVEEQYF. The CDR3 DNA follows: TGTGCCAGCAGTTATCGAGGGGTTGAGGAGCAGTACTTC.

Concerning this clonotype: The junction shows a germline mismatch at one end, possibly a read error. The chain recombines TRBV12-5 with TRBJ2-1; no reliable D call. Germline loops: CDR1 LGHNT, CDR2 FRNRAP. The CDR3 contains 12 residues. CDR3 nucleotides: TGTGCTAGTGGTTTGTTGGGTAATGCGCAGTTCTTC. Its translation is CASGLLGNAQFF.

This clonotype appeared many times. The chain links TRBV6-5 to TRBJ2-7, with TRBD1 matching 7 bases. The CDR3 length is 15 residues. Unmatched junction bases numbered 6, after V lost 2 bases and J lost 2 bases. The germline V gene has CDR1 MNHEY and CDR2 SVGAGI. This CDR3 is CASSYHRDSTYEQYF. CDR3 coding DNA: TGTGCCAGCAGTTACCACCGGGACAGCACCTACGAGCAGTACTTC.

To note about this clonotype: Possible read error: a much larger clone is one base away. The rearrangement joins TRBV7-6 to TRBJ2-3, with TRBD2 matching 7 bases. CDR1 and CDR2 from the germline V gene are SGHVS and FNYEAQ. This CDR3 region has 16 residues. The CDR3 DNA follows: TGTGCCAGCAGCTTAGCGGAGTCGGGAGGAACAGGTACGCAGTATTTT. Amino acids: CASSLAESGGTGTQYF.

A remark on this clonotype: This may stem from a read error, because a much larger clone lies one nucleotide away. The CDR3 sequence is CASSPWDSHNTDTQYF. The CDR3 coding sequence is TGTGCCAGCAGCCCTTGGGACTCTCATAACACAGATACGCAGTATTTT. The chain recombines TRBV7-9 with TRBJ2-3, with a possible D match to TRBD2 (6 bases). The CDR3 is 16 amino acids. In germline, CDR1 is SEHNR, CDR2 FQNEAQ (reference sequence). V was cut by 5 bases and J by 2 bases, with 17 bases left in between.

This clonotype has just a few counts. The chain is built from TRBV6-2 or TRBV6-3 and TRBJ1-1; 7 bases align to TRBD1. The CDR3 consists of 17 residues. CDR1 and CDR2 from the germline V gene are MNHEY and SVGEGT. V trimming: 4 bases; J trimming: 0 bases; junction bases outside the gene matches: 11. The CDR3 DNA reads as TGTGCCAGCAGTTCAGCTCCAGGACAGGACGTGAACACTGAAGCTTTCTTT. Translating gives CASSSAPGQDVNTEAFF.

On this clonotype itself: This clone may be a read error of a much larger clone one base away. The gene calls are TRBV9 and TRBJ1-1; D is unclear. Germline lookup yields CDR1 SGDLS and CDR2 YYNGEE. The CDR3 is 13 residues long. This CDR3 reads CASSVEGINEALF. The CDR3 bases are TGTGCCAGCAGCGTAGAAGGGATCAATGAAGCTCTCTTT.

Comment on this clonotype: It may be a read error: a sequence one base away is much more abundant. The gene calls are TRBV4-3 and TRBJ1-2; D not resolved. The CDR3 is made up of 15 amino acids. Germline V gene data show CDR1 as LGHNA and CDR2 as YSLEER. The CDR3 bases are TGCGCCGGCAGCCAAGATGTGAGCTGGACCTATGGCTACACCTTC. As protein: CAGSQDVSWTYGYTF.

This clonotype appeared a few times. The chain is built from TRBV29-1 and TRBJ2-3; no clear D gene. Germline V gene data show CDR1 as SQVTM and CDR2 as ANQGSEA. Trimming pared 3 bases from V and 2 bases from J, leaving 6 bases between. The CDR3 has 12 amino acids. The CDR3 spells CSVDQLTDTQYF. CDR3 coding DNA: TGCAGCGTTGATCAGCTCACAGATACGCAGTATTTT.

Concerning this clonotype: This clone may be a read error of a much larger clone one base away. The conserved final phenylalanine or tryptophan is absent from the CDR3, which likely points to a read error. The rearrangement uses TRBV4-2 and TRBJ1-1, with TRBD1 as a possible D gene (6 bases). This CDR3 is built from 16 residues. V lost 0 bases, J lost 7 bases, and 18 bases lay in between. CDR1 is LGHNA, CDR2 YNFKEQ, per germline. The CDR3 reads CASSQDEGGPAIEAFL. CDR3 DNA sequence: TGTGCCAGCAGCCAAGATGAGGGGGGCCCCGCAATTGAAGCTTTCTTA.

This chain connects TRBV3-1 to TRBJ2-6, with D uncertain. Germline V lookup: CDR1 LGHDT, CDR2 YNNKEL (reference sequence). This CDR3 spans 16 amino acids. V lost 1 base and J lost 7, with 14 bases in between. The CDR3 spells CASSQGSALVANVLTF. CDR3 DNA sequence: TGTGCCAGCAGCCAAGGATCAGCTCTAGTCGCCAACGTCCTGACTTTC.

The chain is built from TRBV4-3 and TRBJ2-1, with TRBD2 as a possible D gene (5 bases). V was pared by 0 bases and J by 6 bases, with 12 bases between. From germline, CDR1 is LGHNA and CDR2 YSLEER. The CDR3 is 15 residues long. The CDR3 is CASSQDPAGPNEQFF. As DNA, the CDR3 is TGCGCCAGCAGCCAAGATCCTGCGGGCCCCAATGAGCAGTTCTTC.

The sample holds many counts of this clonotype. The chain employs TRBV6-5 and TRBJ2-3; possibly TRBD2 for D (5 bases). Trimming shortened V by 0 bases and J by 4 bases, and 20 bases separated the two germline ends. The CDR3 contains 18 residues. CDR1 and CDR2 (germline): MNHEY, SVGAGI. CDR3 region: CASSYSEDLQPPSDTQYF. As DNA, the CDR3 is TGTGCCAGCAGTTACTCGGAGGATTTGCAGCCACCGTCAGATACGCAGTATTTT.

Concerning this clonotype: Since a much larger clone is just one base distant, this may be a read error. The chain uses TRBV7-6 and TRBJ2-7, with 9 bases that match TRBD1. The V gene's germline CDR1 is SGHVS and CDR2 FNYEAQ. This CDR3 is built from 14 residues. V trimming: 7 bases; J trimming: 5 bases; junction bases outside the gene matches: 9. The CDR3 loop reads CASNLGQGLDEQYF. CDR3 DNA sequence: TGTGCCAGCAACTTGGGACAGGGTCTGGACGAGCAGTACTTC.

CDR3 sequence (DNA): TGTGCCTGGAGCCGGGACAGCAAAGAGACCCAGTACTTC. This translates into CAWSRDSKETQYF. The chain is built from TRBV30 and TRBJ2-5; 7 nucleotides agree with TRBD1. The germline gives CDR1 GTSNPN, CDR2 SVGIG (reference sequence). This CDR3 comprises 13 residues. V lost 3 bases, J lost 3 bases, and 4 bases stayed unmatched.

The chain combines TRBV20-1 with TRBJ2-2, with D possibly matching TRBD2 (5 bases). Germline lookup yields CDR1 DFQATT and CDR2 SNEGSKA (reference sequence). V dropped 0 bases and J dropped 0 bases, with 8 bases sitting between them. CDR3 length: 15 amino acids. The CDR3 spells CSARDSGTNTGELFF. The CDR3, as DNA: TGCAGTGCTAGAGATTCCGGGACGAACACCGGGGAGCTGTTTTTT.

Turning to this clonotype: A much larger clonotype is one base distant, so this may be a read error. The limits of the CDR3 on the DNA are not certain, so only TCRdb's listed CDR3 is given. V is TRBV29-1 and J is TRBJ1-3; the table's D call TRBD1 went unverified against the DNA. The CDR3 is 15 residues long, counting both termini. Germline V lookup: CDR1 SQVTM, CDR2 ANQGSEA. The CDR3 loop reads CSVGWGTDAGNTINF.